This TCR beta chain comes out of a study of early T cells in non-severe SARS-CoV-2 infection. Study context: It was bulk RNA from unsorted whole blood that was sequenced, and the chains were unpaired.

For this clonotype: No antigen is known for it.

Study-wide results and caveats: Anti-spike CD8 specificities were favored by VDJdb matching, whose results missed private and CD4 specificities.

The CDR3 sequence is 14 residues long. V was shortened by 4 bases and J by 10 bases, with 18 bases between the two germline ends. Germline CDR1 is SGHVS and CDR2 is FNYEAQ. Attachment of unique molecular identifiers to individual cDNA molecules was performed. TCRdb re-analysed the 5' RACE reads in MiXCR, keeping a single row per CDR3 protein. The sample lists roughly 67,000 distinct CDR3 sequences; roughly a tenth were seen once. The receptor's source is an adult who was a healthcare worker with PCR-confirmed SARS-CoV-2 infection or an uninfected control (not recorded which). The V gene is TRBV7-6, the J gene TRBJ2-3; D might be TRBD1 (6 bases). The source material was whole blood. The CDR3 region is CASSSQKTGRSQYF. The CDR3 DNA is TGTGCCAGCAGCTCCCAGAAGACAGGCCGATCGCAGTATTTT.